This is a list of T cell receptor beta chains from one sample in a study of a mutant IDH1 vaccine in newly diagnosed glioma. Assay: immunoSEQ multiplex PCR; the TCRdb copy retains only in-frame clones and omits some. The table lists fewer than 45,000 clones, around 78% of them singletons. The sequencing used PBMCs, collected from a glioma patient treated with radiotherapy, temozolomide or both. These receptor sequences come from a man aged 40-49 years with glioma. Some clones in this sample may be carry-over from other donors' samples. Each CDR3 is given with its conserved first and last residue. Each record gives: D gene, V gene, J gene, clone size, CDR3 DNA, CDR3 protein. D genes are given only for firm matches. A clone size is listed for some rows: how often the clone was seen (once, few, many), or a class if it is expanded.

d_call: TRBD2; v_call: TRBV7-2; j_call: TRBJ2-7; clone_size: NA; cdr3_nt: TGTGCCAGCACCCTCAGAGGGACTAGCGGGGGGCGGGAGCAGTACTTC; cdr3_aa: CASTLRGTSGGREQYF
d_call: NA; v_call: TRBV19; j_call: TRBJ1-4; clone_size: NA; cdr3_nt: TGTGCCAGTAATCAGCGGGGGACGGCAACTAATGAAAAACTGTTTTTT; cdr3_aa: CASNQRGTATNEKLFF
d_call: NA; v_call: TRBV5-1; j_call: TRBJ2-4; clone_size: NA; cdr3_nt: TGCGCCAGCAGCGAAACAGGAGCCCTAGCCAAAAACATTCAGTACTTC; cdr3_aa: CASSETGALAKNIQYF
d_call: NA; v_call: TRBV4-3; j_call: TRBJ2-7; clone_size: NA; cdr3_nt: TGCGCCAGCAGCCAAGATCCCCGACAGGCCTACGAGCAGTACTTC; cdr3_aa: CASSQDPRQAYEQYF
d_call: NA; v_call: TRBV27; j_call: TRBJ2-5; clone_size: NA; cdr3_nt: TGTGCCAGCAGTCTTACAGAGACCCAGTACTTC; cdr3_aa: CASSLTETQYF
d_call: TRBD2; v_call: TRBV10-1; j_call: TRBJ2-1; clone_size: NA; cdr3_nt: TGCGCCAGTAGCGGGGATCCCTACTACTCCTACAATGAGCAGTTCTTC; cdr3_aa: CASSGDPYYSYNEQFF
d_call: TRBD2; v_call: TRBV5-1; j_call: TRBJ2-3; clone_size: NA; cdr3_nt: TGCGCCACCAAGACTAGCGGCACAGATACGCAGTATTTT; cdr3_aa: CATKTSGTDTQYF
d_call: NA; v_call: TRBV18; j_call: TRBJ2-7; clone_size: NA; cdr3_nt: TGTGCCAGCTCACCGCAGGGGCACTCCTACGAGCAGTACTTC; cdr3_aa: CASSPQGHSYEQYF
d_call: NA; v_call: TRBV6-4; j_call: TRBJ2-3; clone_size: NA; cdr3_nt: TGTGCCAGCAGTGACGGGGTGGGGGGCACAGATACGCAGTATTTT; cdr3_aa: CASSDGVGGTDTQYF
d_call: NA; v_call: TRBV1; j_call: TRBJ2-1; clone_size: NA; cdr3_nt: TGCACCAGCAGCCAAAACCCGAATGAGCAGTTCTTC; cdr3_aa: CTSSQNPNEQFF
d_call: NA; v_call: TRBV6-4; j_call: TRBJ1-4; clone_size: NA; cdr3_nt: TGTGCCAGCAGTGAGCGTCCCGGCGGAAAACTGTTTTTT; cdr3_aa: CASSERPGGKLFF
d_call: NA; v_call: TRBV25-1; j_call: TRBJ2-1; clone_size: NA; cdr3_nt: TGTGCCAGCAGTGAGGCTTTTTACAATGAGCAGTTCTTC; cdr3_aa: CASSEAFYNEQFF
d_call: TRBD1; v_call: TRBV5-4; j_call: TRBJ2-7; clone_size: few; cdr3_nt: TGTGCCAGCAACCGACAGGGGGCAACGTACGAGCAGTACTTC; cdr3_aa: CASNRQGATYEQYF
d_call: TRBD2; v_call: TRBV5-4; j_call: TRBJ2-1; clone_size: NA; cdr3_nt: TGTGCCAGCAGCTTCGAGAGGAGCGGGGGCACGGGTGAGCAGTTCTTC; cdr3_aa: CASSFERSGGTGEQFF
d_call: NA; v_call: TRBV5-1; j_call: TRBJ1-3; clone_size: NA; cdr3_nt: TGCGCCAGCAGCTTCGGGCCCGTGGAAGGAAACACCATATATTTT; cdr3_aa: CASSFGPVEGNTIYF
d_call: TRBD2; v_call: TRBV7-6; j_call: TRBJ2-1; clone_size: NA; cdr3_nt: TGTGCCAGCAGTCCCAGCGGGGACCCCAATGAGCAGTTCTTC; cdr3_aa: CASSPSGDPNEQFF
d_call: NA; v_call: TRBV7-9; j_call: TRBJ1-5; clone_size: few; cdr3_nt: TGTGCCAGCAGCCCTGTTGGGGACAATCAGCCCCAGCATTTT; cdr3_aa: CASSPVGDNQPQHF
d_call: TRBD1; v_call: TRBV4-3; j_call: TRBJ1-1; clone_size: once; cdr3_nt: TGCGCCAGCAGCCAAGGGGCAGGGGGCAACGCTGAAGCTTTCTTT; cdr3_aa: CASSQGAGGNAEAFF
d_call: TRBD1; v_call: TRBV7-9; j_call: TRBJ2-7; clone_size: NA; cdr3_nt: TGTGCCAGCAGCTTAGGCAGGGGGCTACACGAGCAGTACTTC; cdr3_aa: CASSLGRGLHEQYF
d_call: NA; v_call: TRBV5-1; j_call: TRBJ1-4; clone_size: NA; cdr3_nt: TGCGCCAGCAGCTCGAGTACAGGTCTTGTTAATGAAAAACTGTTTTTT; cdr3_aa: CASSSSTGLVNEKLFF
d_call: NA; v_call: TRBV4-1; j_call: TRBJ1-4; clone_size: few; cdr3_nt: TGCGCCAGCAGCCAAGTGTCGGGTTTCGGTGAAAAACTGTTTTTT; cdr3_aa: CASSQVSGFGEKLFF
d_call: TRBD1; v_call: TRBV5-1; j_call: TRBJ1-2; clone_size: NA; cdr3_nt: TGCGCCAGCAGCTTGGCGGGGGACAGTAGCTACACCTTC; cdr3_aa: CASSLAGDSSYTF
d_call: TRBD2; v_call: TRBV10-3; j_call: TRBJ2-7; clone_size: NA; cdr3_nt: TGTGCCATCAGTTATGGGGAATTCGGGGGGGAGGAGCAGTACTTC; cdr3_aa: CAISYGEFGGEEQYF
d_call: NA; v_call: TRBV15; j_call: TRBJ2-5; clone_size: NA; cdr3_nt: TGTGCCACCAGACAGGGTGGAGAGACCCAGTACTTC; cdr3_aa: CATRQGGETQYF
d_call: NA; v_call: TRBV20-1; j_call: TRBJ2-5; clone_size: NA; cdr3_nt: TGCAGTGCTACCCGCCAAGAGACCCAGTACTTC; cdr3_aa: CSATRQETQYF
d_call: NA; v_call: TRBV18; j_call: TRBJ2-2; clone_size: NA; cdr3_nt: TGTGCCAGCTCATCAACCGGGAGCACCGGGGAGCTGTTTTTT; cdr3_aa: CASSSTGSTGELFF
d_call: NA; v_call: TRBV5-1; j_call: TRBJ1-3; clone_size: NA; cdr3_nt: TGCGCCAGCAGCTTGGGGGGGAAGCCCTCTGGAAACACCATATATTTT; cdr3_aa: CASSLGGKPSGNTIYF
d_call: TRBD1; v_call: TRBV2; j_call: TRBJ2-7; clone_size: NA; cdr3_nt: TGTGCCAGCAGTAGGACAGGGCTTACCGAGCAGTACTTC; cdr3_aa: CASSRTGLTEQYF